The 8 T cell receptor beta chains below were found in one sample sequenced in a study of blood T cell repertoires in COVID-19. The method was immunoSEQ multiplex PCR; TCRdb's version includes in-frame clones alone and lacks a portion of them. The sample yields 95,000 to 100,000 clones, 91% seen once. The specimen sequenced was peripheral blood. The source is a man between 45 and 60 years old with acute or convalescent COVID-19.

The CDR3 is CASSVDGHEAFF. The CDR3 region has the DNA TGTGCCAGCAGCGTAGATGGCCATGAAGCTTTCTTT. This sequence joins TRBV9 and TRBJ1-1; D not certain. CDR1 is SGDLS and CDR2 is YYNGEE in the germline V gene. V was cut by 0 bases and J by 7 bases, with 7 bases left in between. This CDR3 is 12 amino acids long.

The chain couples TRBV3-1 (or the pseudogene TRBV3-2) to TRBJ2-7; 7 nucleotides line up with TRBD1. The V gene's germline CDR1 is LGHDT and CDR2 YNNKEL (reference sequence). V lost 4 bases, J lost 0 bases, and 6 bases stayed unmatched. The CDR3 is 15 amino acids. For the CDR3, the DNA is TGTGCCAGCAGCCCTATCAGGGGGACCTCCTACGAGCAGTACTTC. The encoded protein is CASSPIRGTSYEQYF.

This chain links TRBV27 with TRBJ1-5; D call uncertain. Germline V gene lookup returns CDR1 MNHEY and CDR2 SMNVEV (reference sequence). The CDR3 sequence is 12 residues long. V gave up 2 bases and J gave up 7 bases, with 6 bases separating them. The CDR3 nucleotides read TGTGCCAGCAGTTTAGGCGGGCAGCCCCAGCATTTT. Residues: CASSLGGQPQHF.

This clone was counted at least ten times. This sequence joins TRBV2 and TRBJ1-6; maybe TRBD1 (5 bases). V lost 8 bases, J lost 0 bases, and 8 bases lay in between. Germline lookup yields CDR1 SNHLY and CDR2 FYNNEI. The CDR3 runs 14 residues. CDR3 DNA: TGTGCCAGCGGGGGGGACTCCTATAATTCACCCCTCCACTTT. This gives the protein CASGGDSYNSPLHF.

In this sample, this clone turned up a few times. The chain uses TRBV18 and TRBJ1-2; 7 bases map to TRBD1. V trimming: 3 bases; J trimming: 2 bases; junction bases outside the gene matches: 9. CDR1 and CDR2 (germline): KGHSH, LQKENI. CDR3 size: 16 residues. The CDR3 loop reads CASSPSRQGPNYGYTF. In nucleotides, the CDR3 is TGTGCCAGCTCACCCTCAAGACAGGGACCCAACTATGGCTACACCTTC.

The chain joins TRBV27 to TRBJ1-2; 7 nucleotides line up with TRBD1. The CDR3 has 15 amino acids. Germline CDR1 MNHEY, CDR2 SMNVEV (reference sequence). The junction had 12 bases not matched to a gene; V was cut back by 5 bases and J by 6 bases. CDR3 region: CASSPTWDSPNGYTF. The CDR3 DNA sequence: TGTGCCAGCAGTCCAACCTGGGACAGCCCCAATGGCTACACCTTC.

V usage is TRBV6-5 and J usage is TRBJ2-7, with 8 bases lining up with TRBD1. The CDR3 runs to 15 residues. Trimming removed 4 bases from V and 0 bases from J; junction bases left unmatched: 5. Germline loops: CDR1 MNHEY, CDR2 SVGAGI. The CDR3 protein is CASSSTGVSSYEQYF. The CDR3 DNA is TGTGCCAGCAGTTCGACAGGGGTCAGCTCCTACGAGCAGTACTTC.

This chain connects TRBV4-1 to TRBJ1-5; D call uncertain. Trimming pared 5 bases from V and 7 bases from J, leaving 15 bases between. The CDR3 is made up of 14 amino acids. In germline, CDR1 is MGHRA, CDR2 YSYEKL. The CDR3 spells CASSTTPAEQPQHF. CDR3 DNA: TGCGCCAGCAGCACGACACCAGCTGAGCAGCCCCAGCATTTT.